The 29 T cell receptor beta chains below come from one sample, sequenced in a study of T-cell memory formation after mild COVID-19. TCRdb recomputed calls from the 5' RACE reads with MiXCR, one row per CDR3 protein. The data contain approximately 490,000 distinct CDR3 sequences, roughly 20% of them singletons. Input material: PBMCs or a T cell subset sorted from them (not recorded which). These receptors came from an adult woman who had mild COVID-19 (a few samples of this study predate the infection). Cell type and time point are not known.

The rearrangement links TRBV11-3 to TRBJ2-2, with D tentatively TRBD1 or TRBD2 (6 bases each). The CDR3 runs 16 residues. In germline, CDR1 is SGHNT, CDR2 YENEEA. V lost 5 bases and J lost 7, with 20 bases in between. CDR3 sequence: CASSPRGGRGFGELFF. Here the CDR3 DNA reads TGTGCCAGCAGCCCACGAGGGGGGCGAGGATTCGGGGAGCTGTTTTTT.

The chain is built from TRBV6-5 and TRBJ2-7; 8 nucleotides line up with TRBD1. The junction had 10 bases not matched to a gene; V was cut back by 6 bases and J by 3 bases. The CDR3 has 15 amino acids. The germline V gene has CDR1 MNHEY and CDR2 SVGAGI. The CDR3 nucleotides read TGTGCCAGCAGGGCCCTCGGGACAGGCTACTACGAGCAGTACTTC. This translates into CASRALGTGYYEQYF.

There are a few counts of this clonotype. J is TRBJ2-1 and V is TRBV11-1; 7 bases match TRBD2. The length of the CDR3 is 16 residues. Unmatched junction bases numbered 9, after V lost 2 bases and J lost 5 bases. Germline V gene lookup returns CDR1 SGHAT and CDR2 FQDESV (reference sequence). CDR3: CASSLTTPGGDNEQFF. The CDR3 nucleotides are TGTGCCAGCAGCTTAACTACGCCTGGGGGGGACAATGAGCAGTTCTTC.

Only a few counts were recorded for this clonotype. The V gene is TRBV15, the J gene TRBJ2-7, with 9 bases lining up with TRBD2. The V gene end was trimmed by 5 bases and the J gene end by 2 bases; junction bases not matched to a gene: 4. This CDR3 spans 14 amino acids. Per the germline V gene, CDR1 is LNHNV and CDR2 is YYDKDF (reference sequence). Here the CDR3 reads CATSFSSGAYEQYF. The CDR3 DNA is TGTGCCACCAGCTTCTCTAGCGGGGCCTACGAGCAGTACTTC. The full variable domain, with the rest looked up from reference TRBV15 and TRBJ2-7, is DAMVIQNPRYQVTQFGKPVTLSCSQTLNHNVMYWYQQKSSQAPKLLFHYYDKDFNNEADTPDNFQSRRPNTSFCFLDIRSPGLGDTAMYLCATSFSSGAYEQYFGPGTRLTVT.

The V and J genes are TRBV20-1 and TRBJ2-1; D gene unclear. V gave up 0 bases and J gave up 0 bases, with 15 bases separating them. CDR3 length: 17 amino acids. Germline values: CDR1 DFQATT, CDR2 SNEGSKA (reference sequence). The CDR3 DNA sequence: TGCAGTGCTAGAGATTGGTTGGCGGCTAGCTCCTACAATGAGCAGTTCTTC. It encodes CSARDWLAASSYNEQFF.

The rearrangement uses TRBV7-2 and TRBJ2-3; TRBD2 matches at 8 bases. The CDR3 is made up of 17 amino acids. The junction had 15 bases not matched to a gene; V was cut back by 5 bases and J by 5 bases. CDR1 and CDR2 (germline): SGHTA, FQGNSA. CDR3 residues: CASSTSTGTRVVDTQYF. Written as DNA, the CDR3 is TGTGCCAGCAGCACCTCGACCGGGACTAGGGTCGTAGATACGCAGTATTTT.

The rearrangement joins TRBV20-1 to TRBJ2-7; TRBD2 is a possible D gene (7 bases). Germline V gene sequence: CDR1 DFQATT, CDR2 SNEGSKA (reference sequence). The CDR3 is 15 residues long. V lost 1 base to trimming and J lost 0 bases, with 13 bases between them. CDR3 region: CSARVLGGDSYEQYF. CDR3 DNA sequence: TGCAGTGCTAGAGTGCTAGGGGGGGACTCCTACGAGCAGTACTTC.

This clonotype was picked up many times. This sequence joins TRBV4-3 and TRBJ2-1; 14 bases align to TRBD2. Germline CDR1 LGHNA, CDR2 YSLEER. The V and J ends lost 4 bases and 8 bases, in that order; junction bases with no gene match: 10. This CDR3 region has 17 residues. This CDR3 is CASSLGTSGSGSDEQFF. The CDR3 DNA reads TGCGCCAGCAGCCTCGGGACTAGCGGGAGCGGTAGCGATGAGCAGTTCTTC.

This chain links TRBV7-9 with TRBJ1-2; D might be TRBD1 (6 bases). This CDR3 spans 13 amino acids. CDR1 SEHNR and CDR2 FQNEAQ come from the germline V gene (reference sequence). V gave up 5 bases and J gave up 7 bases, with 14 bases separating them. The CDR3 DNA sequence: TGTGCCAGCAGCGGTCGGGGGGCCTCTGGCTACACCTTC. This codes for CASSGRGASGYTF.

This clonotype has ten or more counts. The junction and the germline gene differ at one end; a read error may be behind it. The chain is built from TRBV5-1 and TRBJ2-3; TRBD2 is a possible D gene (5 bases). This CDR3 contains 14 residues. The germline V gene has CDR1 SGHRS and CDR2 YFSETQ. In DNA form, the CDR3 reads TGTGCCAGCAGCTTAGACGGGGGCACAGATACGCAGTATTTT. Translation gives CASSLDGGTDTQYF.

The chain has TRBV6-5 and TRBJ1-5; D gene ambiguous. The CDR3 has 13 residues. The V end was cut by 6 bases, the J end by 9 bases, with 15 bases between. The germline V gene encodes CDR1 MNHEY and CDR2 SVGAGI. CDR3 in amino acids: CASSPREGRPQHF. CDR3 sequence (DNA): TGTGCCAGCAGCCCCCGCGAAGGGAGGCCCCAGCATTTT.

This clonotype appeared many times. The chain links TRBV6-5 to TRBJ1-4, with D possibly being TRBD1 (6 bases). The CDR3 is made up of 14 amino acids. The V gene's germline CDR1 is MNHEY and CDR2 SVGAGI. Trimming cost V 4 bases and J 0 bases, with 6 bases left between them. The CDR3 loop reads CASSSGATNEKLFF. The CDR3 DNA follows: TGTGCCAGCAGTTCAGGGGCAACTAATGAAAAACTGTTTTTT.

This CDR3 is CASSLRDPYTDTQYF. In nucleotides, the CDR3 is TGTGCCAGCAGCTTACGGGACCCCTACACAGATACGCAGTATTTT. The V and J genes are TRBV7-9 and TRBJ2-3; D tentatively reads TRBD1 or TRBD2 (5 bases each). The germline CDR1 and CDR2 sequences are SEHNR and FQNEAQ (reference sequence). The CDR3 loop spans 15 amino acids. The V gene lost 2 bases and the J gene lost 2 bases, with 11 bases spanning the gap.

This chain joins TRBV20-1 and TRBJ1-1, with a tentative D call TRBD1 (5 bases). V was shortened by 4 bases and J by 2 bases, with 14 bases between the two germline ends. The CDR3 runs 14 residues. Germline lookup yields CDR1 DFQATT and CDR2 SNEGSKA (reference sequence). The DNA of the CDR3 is TGCAGTGCTAAAGACGGACGGACAAACACTGAAGCTTTCTTT. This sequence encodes CSAKDGRTNTEAFF.

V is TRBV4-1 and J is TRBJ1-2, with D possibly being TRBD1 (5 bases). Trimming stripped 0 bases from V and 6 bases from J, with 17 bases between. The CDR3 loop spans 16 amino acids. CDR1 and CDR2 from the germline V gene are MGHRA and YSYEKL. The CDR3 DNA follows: TGCGCCAGCAGCCAAGATGGGCCTGAGGGGAAGCATGGCTACACCTTC. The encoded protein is CASSQDGPEGKHGYTF.

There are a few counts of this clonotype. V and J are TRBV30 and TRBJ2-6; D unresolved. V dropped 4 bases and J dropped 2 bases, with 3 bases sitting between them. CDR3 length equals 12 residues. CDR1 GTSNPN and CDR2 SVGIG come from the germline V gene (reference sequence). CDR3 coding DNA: TGTGCCTGGACAGCTGGGGCCAACGTCCTGACTTTC. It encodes CAWTAGANVLTF.

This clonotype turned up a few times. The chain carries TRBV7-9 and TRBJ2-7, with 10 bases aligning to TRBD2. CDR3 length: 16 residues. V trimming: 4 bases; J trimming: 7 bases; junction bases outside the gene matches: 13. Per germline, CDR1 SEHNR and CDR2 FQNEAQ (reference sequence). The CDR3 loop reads CASSSPLLAGSGEQYF. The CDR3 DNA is TGTGCCAGCAGCTCCCCCCTACTAGCGGGGTCGGGAGAGCAGTACTTC.

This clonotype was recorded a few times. DNA for the CDR3: TGTGCCAGCAGTTACTCGATCAGCGGGAGGGCCTACGAGCAGTACTTC. Translated: CASSYSISGRAYEQYF. V gene TRBV6-5 combines with J gene TRBJ2-7; 10 positions match TRBD2. The CDR3 covers 16 residues. V dropped 0 bases and J dropped 2; count of bases not matched to a gene: 4. The germline V gene has CDR1 MNHEY and CDR2 SVGAGI.

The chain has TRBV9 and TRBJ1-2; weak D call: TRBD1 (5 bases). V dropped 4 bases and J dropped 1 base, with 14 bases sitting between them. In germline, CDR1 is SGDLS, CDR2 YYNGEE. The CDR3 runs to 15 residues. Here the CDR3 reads CASSFTDSLNYGYTF. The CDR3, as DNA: TGTGCCAGCAGCTTCACCGACAGCCTTAACTATGGCTACACCTTC.

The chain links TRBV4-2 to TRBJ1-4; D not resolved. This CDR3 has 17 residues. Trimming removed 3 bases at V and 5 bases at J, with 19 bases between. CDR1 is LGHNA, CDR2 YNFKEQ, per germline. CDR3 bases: TGTGCCAGCAGCCACAGCGGGTCGGGCAGGCCCAATGAAAAACTGTTTTTT. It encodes CASSHSGSGRPNEKLFF.

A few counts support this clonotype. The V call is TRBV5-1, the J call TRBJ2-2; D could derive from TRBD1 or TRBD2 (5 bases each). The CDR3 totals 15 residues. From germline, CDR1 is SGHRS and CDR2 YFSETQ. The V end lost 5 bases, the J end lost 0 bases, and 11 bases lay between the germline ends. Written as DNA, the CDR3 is TGCGCCAGCAGTCGGGACGGATCGAACACCGGGGAGCTGTTTTTT. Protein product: CASSRDGSNTGELFF.

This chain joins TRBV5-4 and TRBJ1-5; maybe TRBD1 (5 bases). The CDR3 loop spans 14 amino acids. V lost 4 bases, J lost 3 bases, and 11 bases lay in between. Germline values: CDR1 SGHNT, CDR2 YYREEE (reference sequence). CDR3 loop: CASSAGRVNQPQHF. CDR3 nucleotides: TGTGCCAGCAGCGCGGGGCGAGTCAATCAGCCCCAGCATTTT.

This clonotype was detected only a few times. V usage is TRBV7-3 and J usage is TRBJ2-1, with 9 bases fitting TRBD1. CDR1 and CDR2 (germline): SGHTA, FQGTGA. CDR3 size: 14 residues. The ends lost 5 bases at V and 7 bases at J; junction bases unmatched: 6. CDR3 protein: CASSLTGGENEQFF. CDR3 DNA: TGTGCCAGCAGCCTGACAGGGGGAGAGAATGAGCAGTTCTTC. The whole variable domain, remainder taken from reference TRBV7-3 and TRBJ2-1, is GAGVSQTPSNKVTEKGKYVELRCDPISGHTALYWYRQSLGQGPEFLIYFQGTGAADDSGLPNDRFFAVRPEGSVSTLKIQRTERGDSAVYLCASSLTGGENEQFFGPGTRLTVL.

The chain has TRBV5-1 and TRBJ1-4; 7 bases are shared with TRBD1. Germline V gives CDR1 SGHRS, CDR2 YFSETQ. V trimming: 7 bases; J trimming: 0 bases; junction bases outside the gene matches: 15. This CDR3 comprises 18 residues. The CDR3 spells CASGPKDRHFATNEKLFF. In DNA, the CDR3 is TGCGCCAGCGGTCCGAAGGACAGGCACTTTGCAACTAATGAAAAACTGTTTTTT.

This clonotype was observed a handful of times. CDR3 in amino acids: CSARSAGQASNQPQHF. Written as DNA, the CDR3 is TGCAGTGCTAGATCTGCGGGACAGGCAAGCAATCAGCCCCAGCATTTT. V usage is TRBV20-1 and J usage is TRBJ1-5; 8 bases line up with TRBD1. V shed 2 bases, J shed 1 base, and the junction held 7 bases outside the gene matches. The CDR3 runs to 16 residues. Germline CDR1 and CDR2: DFQATT and SNEGSKA (reference sequence).

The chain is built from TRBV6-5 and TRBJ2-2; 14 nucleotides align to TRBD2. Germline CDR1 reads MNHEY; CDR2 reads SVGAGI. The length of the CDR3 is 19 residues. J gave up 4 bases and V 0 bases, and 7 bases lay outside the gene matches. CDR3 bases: TGTGCCAGCAGTTACTCACATACGACTAGCGGGGGGGGCACCGGGGAGCTGTTTTTT. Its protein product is CASSYSHTTSGGGTGELFF.

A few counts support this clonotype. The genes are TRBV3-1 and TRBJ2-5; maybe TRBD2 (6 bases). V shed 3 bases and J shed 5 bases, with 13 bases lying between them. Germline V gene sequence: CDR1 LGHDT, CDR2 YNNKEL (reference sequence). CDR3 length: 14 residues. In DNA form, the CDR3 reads TGTGCCAGCAGCCAGCTGTGGAGGGACGAGACCCAGTACTTC. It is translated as CASSQLWRDETQYF.

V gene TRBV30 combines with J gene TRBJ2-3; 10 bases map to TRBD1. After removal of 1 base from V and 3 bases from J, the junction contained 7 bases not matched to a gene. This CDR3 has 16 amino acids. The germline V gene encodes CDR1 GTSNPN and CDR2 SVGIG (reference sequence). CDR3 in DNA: TGTGCCTGGAGTGCCGTCCGGGACAGGGGTACAGATACGCAGTATTTT. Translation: CAWSAVRDRGTDTQYF.

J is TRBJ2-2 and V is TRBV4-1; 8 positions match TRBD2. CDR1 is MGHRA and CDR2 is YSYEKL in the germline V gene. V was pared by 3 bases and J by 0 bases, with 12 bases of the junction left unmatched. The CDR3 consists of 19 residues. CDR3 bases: TGCGCCAGCAGCCACTATGGGACTAGTTCGCCTCCGAACACCGGGGAGCTGTTTTTT. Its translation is CASSHYGTSSPPNTGELFF.